The clone carrying this TCR beta chain was seen at least ten times. Its cognate antigen is unknown. Patients aged 18 to 65 had newly diagnosed hyperthyroidism lasting under 2 months. Patients having uncontrolled infection, another autoimmune disease, pregnancy or lactation were not included. The CDR3 spans 12 residues. V was clipped by 5 bases and J by 8 bases, with 12 bases between them. CDR1 is SGHTA, CDR2 FQGNSA, per germline. This entry is derived from a study of T cells in Graves' hyperthyroidism and ophthalmopathy. Study-wide points: Stable hyperthyroidism was told apart from ophthalmopathy by a model built on 13 V-J features.

The CDR3 regions of TCR beta were amplified from RNA transcripts. During a first-round RT-PCR of the TCR CDR3, the HTBI primer set was used. TCRdb reprocessed the multiplex PCR reads with MiXCR, giving one entry per CDR3 protein. The sample shows some 720,000 distinct CDR3 sequences, 16% of them seen only once. The chain couples TRBV7-2 to TRBJ1-1, with D possibly TRBD1 on 6 matching bases. The sample comprised blood. The source of this sequence is a man in his late teens or twenties with Graves' hyperthyroidism. CDR3 loop: CASSGDIREAFF. The CDR3 nucleotides read TGTGCCAGCAGCGGGGACATTAGAGAAGCTTTCTTT.